This entry lists 17 T cell receptor beta chains sequenced from one sample in a study of control samples from healthy donors and cancer patients (TCRdb year 2020). Library method: the immunoSEQ multiplex PCR assay. TCRdb re-hosts the immuneACCESS table, in-frame sequences only. Its copies lack some clones; in the studies checked, an unresolved V gene accounts for under half of them, and the cause for the rest is not known. The sample includes about 92,000 clones, with 82% observed a single time. Approximately 9.8% of the sample is taken by the ten largest. Sequencing used blood. These receptors all come from a woman aged 60-75 years in good health.

This chain connects TRBV10-2 to TRBJ1-1; TRBD1 might be the D (6 bases). This CDR3 has 13 residues. Germline V gene lookup returns CDR1 WSHSY and CDR2 SAAADI. V was clipped by 6 bases and J by 0 bases, with 8 bases between them. CDR3 DNA: TGCGCCAGCAGAGCAGGGGTGAACACTGAAGCTTTCTTT. It yields the protein CASRAGVNTEAFF.

This chain joins TRBV19 and TRBJ1-1; 7 bases match TRBD1. CDR1 is LNHDA and CDR2 is SQIVND in the germline V gene (reference sequence). Unmatched junction bases numbered 7, after V lost 9 bases and J lost 3 bases. This CDR3 is 13 amino acids long. The CDR3 DNA reads TGTGCCAGCAAAACGACAGGGTACACTGAAGCTTTCTTT. Amino acid sequence: CASKTTGYTEAFF.

This sequence joins TRBV18 and TRBJ2-1; D uncertain. The CDR3 contains 16 residues. Germline CDR1 reads KGHSH; CDR2 reads LQKENI. Trimming removed 0 bases at V and 3 bases at J, with 12 bases between. The CDR3 coding sequence is TGTGCCAGCTCACCACCGAAAGCCTATAACTACAATGAGCAGTTCTTC. This encodes CASSPPKAYNYNEQFF.

This clone showed up just once. Other DNA sequences in the sample encode the same CDR3. This rearrangement joins TRBV28 to TRBJ2-7, with 12 bases that match TRBD2. Germline CDR1 is MDHEN and CDR2 is SYDVKM. This CDR3 comprises 15 residues. V trimming: 2 bases; J trimming: 2 bases; junction bases outside the gene matches: 1. The CDR3 here is CASSLRTSGTYEQYF. CDR3 coding DNA: TGTGCCAGCAGTTTACGGACTAGCGGGACCTACGAGCAGTACTTC.

The CDR3 here is CASSLGILSGRRTGELFF. The CDR3 DNA follows: TGTGCCAGCAGCTTAGGTATCCTAAGCGGGAGGCGGACCGGGGAGCTGTTTTTT. The chain employs TRBV7-9 and TRBJ2-2; 9 bases map to TRBD2. Trimming at V came to 1 base and at J to 5 bases, leaving 11 bases not matched to a gene. The length of the CDR3 is 18 residues. From germline, CDR1 is SEHNR and CDR2 FQNEAQ (reference sequence).

The chain carries TRBV10-3 and TRBJ1-2, with 10 bases fitting TRBD1. Per the germline V gene, CDR1 is ENHRY and CDR2 is SYGVKD. The CDR3 totals 15 residues. The V gene end was trimmed by 3 bases and the J gene end by 5 bases; junction bases not matched to a gene: 6. In DNA, the CDR3 is TGTGCCATCAGTGAACACGGGACAGGGGTATATGGCTACACCTTC. As protein: CAISEHGTGVYGYTF.

The chain is built from TRBV6-2 or TRBV6-3 and TRBJ1-5, with D hard to call. Per germline, CDR1 MNHEY and CDR2 SVGEGT. The CDR3 extends over 14 amino acids. Trimming took off 0 bases at V and 4 bases at J, with 7 bases between the two ends. The CDR3 DNA sequence: TGTGCCAGCAGTTACTCGTTCAGTAATCAGCCCCAGCATTTT. This encodes CASSYSFSNQPQHF.

Written as DNA, the CDR3 is TGTGCCAGCAGACGGACTCATTACAATGAGCAGTTCTTC. Protein product: CASRRTHYNEQFF. V is TRBV27 and J is TRBJ2-1; possibly TRBD2 for D (5 bases). Germline values: CDR1 MNHEY, CDR2 SMNVEV (reference sequence). The CDR3 is 13 amino acids. The V end lost 6 bases, the J end lost 4 bases, and 10 bases lay between the germline ends.

This clone has a single count. This chain links TRBV24-1 with TRBJ2-1; a weak D match, TRBD1 (5 bases). Looked up from germline, CDR1 is KGHDR and CDR2 is SFDVKD. The CDR3 totals 13 residues. Between the trimmed V and J ends, which lost 1 base and 12 bases, there was a span of 12 bases. CDR3: CATSDFQGSSQFF. CDR3 coding DNA: TGTGCCACCAGTGATTTCCAGGGAAGTTCGCAGTTCTTC.

The chain has TRBV6-5 and TRBJ1-5; the match to TRBD1 covers 8 bases. V shed 7 bases and J 4 bases; nucleotides not matched to a gene: 9. Germline-derived CDR1 and CDR2 are MNHEY and SVGAGI. The CDR3 sequence is 15 residues long. The CDR3 loop reads CASTQDRVGNQPQHF. For the CDR3, the DNA is TGTGCCAGCACACAGGACAGGGTCGGAAATCAGCCCCAGCATTTT.

The J gene is TRBJ1-2, the V gene TRBV7-9; the match to TRBD1 covers 7 bases. The germline V gene has CDR1 SEHNR and CDR2 FQNEAQ (reference sequence). V gave up 0 bases and J gave up 4 bases; unmatched junction bases: 2. The CDR3 length is 14 residues. The CDR3 spells CASSLAAGGYGYTF. The CDR3 DNA follows: TGTGCCAGCAGCTTAGCGGCAGGGGGCTATGGCTACACCTTC.

V and J are TRBV6-1 and TRBJ1-2, with a tentative D call TRBD1 (5 bases). This CDR3 comprises 13 residues. Germline lookup yields CDR1 MNHNS and CDR2 SASEGT. Trimming left V 3 bases short and J 5 bases short, with 10 bases between. The chain's CDR3 is CASSDQGGYGYTF. CDR3 DNA sequence: TGTGCCAGCAGTGACCAGGGAGGGTATGGCTACACCTTC.

V and J are TRBV18 and TRBJ2-7; 12 bases fit TRBD2. The CDR3 covers 17 residues. Germline assignment: CDR1 KGHSH and CDR2 LQKENI. J was trimmed by 7 bases and V by 3 bases; bases with no gene match: 13. CDR3: CASSPPGTSGPRIEQYF. The DNA for the CDR3 is TGTGCCAGCTCACCTCCCGGGACTAGCGGGCCAAGGATAGAGCAGTACTTC. The whole variable domain, filled in from reference TRBV18 and TRBJ2-7, reads NAGVMQNPRHLVRRRGQEARLRCSPMKGHSHVYWYRQLPEEGLKFMVYLQKENIIDESGMPKERFSAEFPKEGPSILRIQQVVRGDSAAYFCASSPPGTSGPRIEQYFGPGTRLTVT.

This chain links TRBV11-2 with TRBJ2-5, with D perhaps matching TRBD2 (5 bases). CDR1 SGHAT and CDR2 FQNNGV come from the germline V gene. The CDR3 spans 14 residues. The ends were cut back, 3 bases at V and 2 bases at J, with 10 bases in the middle. This CDR3 reads CASSFNRGQETQYF. In DNA, the CDR3 is TGTGCCAGCAGCTTCAATAGAGGGCAAGAGACCCAGTACTTC.

This clone was seen a handful of times. The chain couples TRBV28 to TRBJ1-5, with TRBD1 matching 10 bases. The CDR3 runs to 18 residues. V gave up 6 bases and J gave up 0 bases; unmatched junction bases: 11. Germline V lookup: CDR1 MDHEN, CDR2 SYDVKM. CDR3 sequence reads: CASRPDRGDRYSNQPQHF. CDR3 bases: TGTGCCAGCAGACCGGACAGGGGGGACCGATATAGCAATCAGCCCCAGCATTTT.

The rearrangement uses TRBV10-3 and TRBJ2-1, with D possibly matching TRBD2 (7 bases). CDR3 length equals 13 residues. The V gene lost 5 bases and the J gene lost 8 bases, with 13 bases spanning the gap. The germline CDR1 and CDR2 sequences are ENHRY and SYGVKD. CDR3 loop: CAISTGGFDEQFF. For the CDR3, the DNA is TGTGCCATCAGTACGGGGGGCTTCGATGAGCAGTTCTTC.

This chain connects TRBV18 to TRBJ2-7, with D unresolved. V dropped 0 bases and J dropped 0 bases, with 9 bases sitting between them. Per germline, CDR1 KGHSH and CDR2 LQKENI. This CDR3 is 15 amino acids long. The CDR3 sequence is CASSPPVEISYEQYF. In nucleotides, the CDR3 is TGTGCCAGCTCACCACCGGTCGAAATCTCCTACGAGCAGTACTTC.